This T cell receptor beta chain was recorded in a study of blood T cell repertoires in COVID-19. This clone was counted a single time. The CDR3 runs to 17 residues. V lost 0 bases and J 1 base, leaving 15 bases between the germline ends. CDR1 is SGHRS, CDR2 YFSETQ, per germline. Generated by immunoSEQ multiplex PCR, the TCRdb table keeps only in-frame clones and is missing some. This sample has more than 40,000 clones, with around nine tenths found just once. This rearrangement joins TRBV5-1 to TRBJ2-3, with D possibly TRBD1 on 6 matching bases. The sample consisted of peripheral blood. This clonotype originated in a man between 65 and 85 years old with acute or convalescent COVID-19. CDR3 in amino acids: CASSLAGGGKGTDTQYF. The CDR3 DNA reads TGCGCCAGCAGCTTGGCCGGTGGGGGCAAAGGCACAGATACGCAGTATTTT.